This T cell receptor beta chain was found in a study of blood T cells in healthy people across ages. Together with a sample-barcoded 5' primer, a J-beta primer mix was included in a second PCR lasting about 6 to 11 cycles. Each CDR3 protein is one row after TCRdb ran MiXCR on the 5' RACE reads. The sample lists some 800,000 distinct CDR3 sequences, just under 25% occurring once. The CDR3 runs 12 residues. Germline CDR1 is SEHNR and CDR2 is FQNEAQ (reference sequence). V lost 1 base to trimming and J lost 8 bases, with 8 bases between them. The data also belong to a second study, concerning T cells of mothers and their children. That paper adds: Detection yielded no persistent microchimeric T cell clones.

The TCR originated in a boy between 10 and 17 years old in good health. What was sequenced was blood. J is TRBJ1-2 and V is TRBV7-9, with D unclear. In DNA, the CDR3 is TGTGCCAGCAGCTTAGACGAGGGCGGCTACACCTTC. Protein product: CASSLDEGGYTF.